Following are 22 T cell receptor beta chains from one sample sequenced in a study of spatial heterogeneity in lung cancer. These receptors are not linked to any known antigen. Time point noted: sample taken at primary tumor resection. TCRdb reprocessed the 5' RACE reads with MiXCR, giving one entry per CDR3 protein. Among about 23,000 distinct CDR3 sequences listed, over 4% were seen once. Study-wide results and limits: Tumor mutation counts were tracked by expanded intratumoral alpha and beta TCR counts.

Sample: lung tumor tissue, taken at surgery. The receptors stem from a male donor with early-stage non-small cell lung cancer.

This clonotype was counted only a few times. The CDR3 loop reads CAWSGRVGYGYTF. In DNA form, the CDR3 reads TGTGCCTGGAGTGGGAGAGTGGGATATGGCTACACCTTC. V and J are TRBV30 and TRBJ1-2; D unclear. Germline CDR1 reads GTSNPN; CDR2 reads SVGIG (reference sequence). This CDR3 is built from 13 residues. The V gene lost 1 base and the J gene lost 5 bases, with 11 bases spanning the gap.

This clonotype was seen many times. This chain connects TRBV7-9 to TRBJ1-2, with D possibly TRBD1 on 5 matching bases. Germline CDR1 SEHNR, CDR2 FQNEAQ (reference sequence). The length of the CDR3 is 15 residues. Deletions cut 3 bases from V and 4 bases from J, with 15 bases between. CDR3 sequence (DNA): TGTGCCAGCAGCTTGGAGGACACCCAGGCCTATGGCTACACCTTC. It yields the protein CASSLEDTQAYGYTF.

This clonotype was counted at least ten times. The gene calls are TRBV20-1 and TRBJ2-1, with TRBD1 identical over 9 bases. CDR3 length: 13 amino acids. Germline CDR1 and CDR2: DFQATT and SNEGSKA (reference sequence). After removal of 4 bases from V and 9 bases from J, the junction contained 7 bases not matched to a gene. The CDR3 DNA is TGCAGTGCTATGACAGGGGGGCGAAGTGAGCAGTTCTTC. It translates to CSAMTGGRSEQFF.

This clonotype was seen at least ten times. This sequence joins TRBV28 and TRBJ2-1; tentatively, D is TRBD1 or TRBD2 (5 bases each). Germline V gene lookup returns CDR1 MDHEN and CDR2 SYDVKM. The CDR3 covers 14 residues. V dropped 2 bases and J dropped 6 bases, with 11 bases sitting between them. In nucleotides, the CDR3 is TGTGCCAGCAGTTTACCCCGGGACCCCAATGAGCAGTTCTTC. Its protein is CASSLPRDPNEQFF. Drawing the rest from reference TRBV28 and TRBJ2-1, the complete variable domain is DVKVTQSSRYLVKRTGEKVFLECVQDMDHENMFWYRQDPGLGLRLIYFSYDVKMKEKGDIPEGYSVSREKKERFSLILESASTNQTSMYLCASSLPRDPNEQFFGPGTRLTVL.

The rearrangement uses TRBV7-2 and TRBJ1-1; no clear D. Germline loops: CDR1 SGHTA, CDR2 FQGNSA. The ends were cut back, 1 base at V and 1 base at J, with 10 bases in the middle. The CDR3 extends over 15 amino acids. CDR3 nucleotide sequence: TGTGCCAGCAGCTTAGAACGGTCTGGGAACACTGAAGCTTTCTTT. Translating it yields CASSLERSGNTEAFF.

V gene TRBV7-3 combines with J gene TRBJ2-7; TRBD1 or TRBD2 may be the D gene (6 bases each). This CDR3 comprises 14 residues. Per germline, CDR1 SGHTA and CDR2 FQGTGA. Trimming took 6 bases from V and 6 from J, leaving 18 bases between them. The CDR3 protein is CASRPSGGEPEQYF. The CDR3 DNA is TGTGCCAGCAGGCCATCCGGGGGCGAACCCGAGCAGTACTTC.

This clonotype is large within its sample. This chain uses TRBV20-1 with TRBJ2-4, with D hard to call. CDR3 length: 15 residues. CDR1 DFQATT and CDR2 SNEGSKA come from the germline V gene (reference sequence). Trimming pared 7 bases from V and 0 bases from J, leaving 16 bases between. The CDR3: CSGSENPLAKNIQYF. DNA for the CDR3: TGCAGTGGGTCCGAAAACCCCCTAGCCAAAAACATTCAGTACTTC.

This clonotype was detected many times. The rearrangement uses TRBV7-2 and TRBJ1-5; the D is unclear. This CDR3 is built from 14 residues. In germline, CDR1 is SGHTA, CDR2 FQGNSA. V shed 1 base and J shed 0 bases, with 4 bases lying between them. The DNA of the CDR3 is TGTGCCAGCAGCTTAGAATATAGCAATCAGCCCCAGCATTTT. Protein: CASSLEYSNQPQHF. Complete variable domain (other parts from reference TRBV7-2 and TRBJ1-5): GAGVSQSPSNKVTEKGKDVELRCDPISGHTALYWYRQSLGQGLEFLIYFQGNSAPDKSGLPSDRFSAERTGGSVSTLTIQRTQQEDSAVYLCASSLEYSNQPQHFGDGTRLSIL.

The CDR3 nucleotides read TGCGCCAGCAGCTTAGGGGACGCAGAGAATTCACCCCTCCACTTT. Residues: CASSLGDAENSPLHF. This rearrangement joins TRBV5-1 to TRBJ1-6, with D maybe TRBD1 (5 bases). The germline V gene has CDR1 SGHRS and CDR2 YFSETQ. V was pared by 2 bases and J by 7 bases, with 13 bases between. This CDR3 has 15 amino acids.

Ten or more counts support this clonotype. The chain has TRBV6-5 and TRBJ2-7; D not resolved. The ends were cut back, 4 bases at V and 9 bases at J, with 13 bases in the middle. The CDR3 sequence is 12 residues long. Germline V gene data show CDR1 as MNHEY and CDR2 as SVGAGI. CDR3 region: CASSFPKGRQYF. CDR3 sequence (DNA): TGTGCCAGCAGTTTCCCCAAGGGCAGGCAGTACTTC.

This clonotype was detected a few times. The chain employs TRBV19 and TRBJ2-1, with D tentatively TRBD1 (5 bases). CDR1 is LNHDA, CDR2 SQIVND, per germline (reference sequence). CDR3 length: 13 residues. The V gene lost 1 base and the J gene lost 10 bases, with 11 bases spanning the gap. The CDR3 spells CASSIARVTEQFF. CDR3 DNA: TGTGCCAGTAGTATAGCCAGGGTAACGGAGCAGTTCTTC. The whole variable domain, remainder taken from reference TRBV19 and TRBJ2-1, is DGGITQSPKYLFRKEGQNVTLSCEQNLNHDAMYWYRQDPGQGLRLIYYSQIVNDFQKGDIAEGYSVSREKKESFPLTVTSAQKNPTAFYLCASSIARVTEQFFGPGTRLTVL.

This clonotype was seen at least ten times. DNA of the CDR3: TGTGCCAGCGACAACCCCGGGGGCTTTTCGGCGTATAACGAAAAACTGTTTTTT. Protein sequence: CASDNPGGFSAYNEKLFF. The rearrangement links TRBV6-5 to TRBJ1-4; D is perhaps TRBD1 (6 bases). The germline V and J ends were trimmed by 8 bases and 8 bases, with 30 bases remaining between them. Germline V gene sequence: CDR1 MNHEY, CDR2 SVGAGI. This CDR3 has 18 residues.

The sample holds many counts of this clonotype. The chain combines TRBV7-2 with TRBJ2-3; D perhaps matches TRBD2 (8 bases). V was cut by 5 bases and J by 3 bases, with 18 bases left in between. CDR3 size: 16 residues. Looked up from germline, CDR1 is SGHTA and CDR2 is FQGNSA. The CDR3 region has the DNA TGTGCCAGCAGCCCCAGAGGGGGCGGGGGGACAGATACGCAGTATTTT. This encodes CASSPRGGGGTDTQYF.

This chain uses TRBV14 with TRBJ2-1; 9 bases are shared with TRBD2. The trim removed 1 base at V and 5 bases at J, leaving 6 bases unmatched. Germline-derived CDR1 and CDR2 are SGHDN and FVKESK. CDR3 length: 16 amino acids. Here the CDR3 reads CASSQVVGLAHNEQFF. CDR3 nucleotide sequence: TGTGCCAGCAGCCAAGTAGTGGGACTAGCTCACAATGAGCAGTTCTTC.

This clonotype qualifies as medium-sized (0.01 to 0.1%). The genes are TRBV4-1 and TRBJ1-5; no definite D call. Germline V lookup: CDR1 MGHRA, CDR2 YSYEKL. Trimming stripped 0 bases from V and 11 bases from J, with 20 bases between. This CDR3 comprises 16 residues. The CDR3 nucleotides are TGCGCCAGCAGCCAAGATCAGGTCGGGTTCGAGGGAGCCCAGCATTTT. Its translation: CASSQDQVGFEGAQHF.

This clonotype was seen ten or more times. V is TRBV7-9 and J is TRBJ2-5; TRBD1 matches 7 bases. With V trimmed by 5 bases and J by 2 bases, 8 bases remained unmatched. Looked up from germline, CDR1 is SEHNR and CDR2 is FQNEAQ (reference sequence). The CDR3 runs to 15 residues. The CDR3 loop reads CASSPYRGGQETQYF. DNA for the CDR3: TGTGCCAGCAGCCCCTACAGGGGCGGGCAAGAGACCCAGTACTTC.

Ten or more counts support this clonotype. The rearrangement joins TRBV7-3 to TRBJ1-1, with 7 bases lining up with TRBD1. Trimming at V came to 1 base and at J to 1 base, leaving 3 bases not matched to a gene. CDR1 and CDR2 (germline): SGHTA, FQGTGA. CDR3 length: 15 amino acids. The CDR3 DNA is TGTGCCAGCAGCTTAAAGCCAGGGGGGAACACTGAAGCTTTCTTT. Its translation is CASSLKPGGNTEAFF.

This clonotype was observed many times. The gene calls are TRBV27 and TRBJ2-2, with D tentatively TRBD1 (5 bases). The ends were cut back, 3 bases at V and 5 bases at J, with 7 bases in the middle. Germline loops: CDR1 MNHEY, CDR2 SMNVEV (reference sequence). The CDR3 is 13 residues long. CDR3 nucleotides: TGTGCCAGCAGTTTCAGGGAAACCGGGGAGCTGTTTTTT. Translation gives CASSFRETGELFF.

This clonotype was counted at least ten times. The rearrangement joins TRBV6-5 to TRBJ1-6; D call uncertain. Trimming removed 4 bases from V and 7 bases from J, with 8 bases in between. Per the germline V gene, CDR1 is MNHEY and CDR2 is SVGAGI. The CDR3 extends over 13 amino acids. The DNA of the CDR3 is TGTGCCAGCAGTTCACACCCGAATTCACCCCTCCACTTT. This encodes CASSSHPNSPLHF.

This clonotype was seen ten or more times. CDR3 bases: TGTGCCAGCAGTTACTCGTTAGTAGCGGGAGGGCGGAGCGGGGAGCTGTTTTTT. Its protein product is CASSYSLVAGGRSGELFF. The V call is TRBV6-6, the J call TRBJ2-2; 11 bases are a match to TRBD2. V shed 0 bases and J 7 bases; nucleotides not matched to a gene: 10. Germline V gives CDR1 MNHNY, CDR2 SVGAGI (reference sequence). This CDR3 is 18 amino acids long.

The chain employs TRBV11-2 and TRBJ2-7; D assignment may be TRBD1 or TRBD2 (5 bases each). Between the trimmed V and J ends, which lost 3 bases and 2 bases, there was a span of 8 bases. Germline CDR1 and CDR2: SGHAT and FQNNGV. The CDR3 consists of 13 residues. CDR3: CASSFGTAYEQYF. CDR3 sequence (DNA): TGTGCCAGCAGCTTCGGGACGGCCTACGAGCAGTACTTC.

This clonotype was found many times. The V and J genes are TRBV6-6 and TRBJ1-5; 7 bases fit TRBD1. Germline-derived CDR1 and CDR2 are MNHNY and SVGAGI (reference sequence). The CDR3 length is 13 residues. With 6 bases clipped from V and 7 bases from J, the junction kept 6 bases outside the gene matches. The CDR3 nucleotides read TGTGCCAGCAGAACAGGGGAGGGGCAGCCCCAGCATTTT. It translates to CASRTGEGQPQHF.